A selection of T cell receptor beta chains follows, all from one sample in a study of cytomegalovirus exposure and HLA in healthy donors. Only in-frame clones appear in the TCRdb table, and some are missing; sequencing was by immunoSEQ multiplex PCR. The repertoire consists of roughly 100,000 clones, with 70% to 75% occurring once and the leading ten covering under 1.5%. The specimen sequenced was PBMCs. Receptors originate from a man between 40 and 49 years old in good health and CMV-seronegative. Both conserved end residues are part of each CDR3. D genes are given only for firm matches. The listing skips clone size in some rows; elsewhere it reads once, few, many or a size class.

j_call v_call cdr3_length d_call clone_size cdr3_aa cdr3_nt
TRBJ1-2 TRBV28 13 . . CASYQDGRAGYTF TGTGCCAGCTATCAGGACGGGAGGGCTGGCTACACCTTC
TRBJ1-3 TRBV7-9 17 TRBD1 . CASSPTRGTAPGNTIYF TGTGCCAGCAGCCCAACACGCGGGACAGCTCCTGGAAACACCATATATTTT
TRBJ2-6 TRBV4-2 16 . once CASSQGDWSGANVLTF TGTGCCAGCAGCCAGGGGGACTGGTCTGGGGCCAACGTCCTGACTTTC
TRBJ2-1 TRBV25-1 18 TRBD2 . CASSEAPGLAGGWNEQFF TGTGCCAGCAGTGAAGCTCCGGGACTAGCGGGAGGTTGGAATGAGCAGTTCTTC
TRBJ1-3 TRBV4-1 15 . many CASSKIPVAGNTIYF TGCGCCAGCAGTAAAATCCCAGTGGCAGGAAACACCATATATTTT
TRBJ1-2 TRBV5-1 16 . few CASSLVGGPTNYGYTF TGCGCCAGCAGCTTGGTGGGGGGACCAACTAACTATGGCTACACCTTC
TRBJ2-7 TRBV9 16 TRBD2 . CASSANLLAGADEQYF TGTGCCAGCAGCGCCAACTTACTAGCGGGGGCGGACGAGCAGTACTTC
TRBJ1-1 TRBV19 13 TRBD1 . CASSIRGGDEAFF TGTGCCAGCAGTATAAGAGGGGGCGATGAAGCTTTCTTT
TRBJ2-3 TRBV27 14 . . CASSPFPGADTQYF TGTGCCAGCAGTCCCTTTCCGGGTGCAGATACGCAGTATTTT
TRBJ2-7 TRBV6-5 15 TRBD2 . CASSPGTSGSYEQYF TGTGCCAGCAGCCCCGGGACTAGCGGGAGCTACGAGCAGTACTTC
TRBJ2-5 TRBV29-1 14 TRBD2 once CSAVSGGAWETQYF TGCAGCGCCGTTAGCGGGGGGGCCTGGGAGACCCAGTACTTC
TRBJ1-2 TRBV6-1 15 TRBD1 once CASSVQGASGYGYTF TGTGCCAGCAGCGTACAGGGGGCAAGTGGCTATGGCTACACCTTC
TRBJ1-6 TRBV11-2 18 TRBD1 once CASSLDVGTDLYNSPLHF TGTGCCAGCAGCTTAGATGTAGGGACAGACCTCTATAATTCACCCCTCCACTTT
TRBJ1-1 TRBV18 15 . few CASSPPQGRDTEAFF TGTGCCAGCTCACCACCCCAGGGCCGGGACACTGAAGCTTTCTTT
TRBJ1-2 TRBV4-3 13 . few CASSHTGTTGYTF TGCGCCAGCAGCCATACAGGGACAACTGGCTACACCTTC
TRBJ2-7 TRBV7-9 15 . . CASSPRAGDSYEQYF TGTGCCAGCAGCCCCCGGGCAGGGGACTCCTACGAGCAGTACTTC
TRBJ2-7 TRBV9 15 TRBD1 . CASSGEGQGAGEQYF TGTGCCAGCAGCGGGGAGGGACAGGGGGCTGGAGAGCAGTACTTC
TRBJ1-6 TRBV18 17 TRBD1 . CASSVQGVAAYNSPLHF TGTGCCAGCTCAGTACAGGGGGTAGCGGCCTATAATTCACCCCTCCACTTT
TRBJ1-5 TRBV5-5 16 TRBD1 . CASSLDGQGGTQPQHF TGTGCCAGCAGCTTGGATGGACAGGGAGGGACTCAGCCCCAGCATTTT
TRBJ1-2 TRBV7-9 12 . . CSSSQGLYGYTF TGTTCCAGCAGCCAGGGACTCTATGGCTACACCTTC
TRBJ1-3 TRBV5-1 17 TRBD1 . CASSLGDRDPSGNTIYF TGCGCCAGCAGCTTGGGGGACAGGGACCCTTCTGGAAACACCATATATTTT
TRBJ1-2 TRBV5-1 15 . . CASSLVAGEGYGYTF TGCGCCAGCAGCTTGGTAGCAGGAGAGGGCTATGGCTACACCTTC
TRBJ2-7 TRBV18 15 TRBD2 . CASSRSASGFYEQYF TGTGCCAGCTCACGGTCTGCTAGCGGATTCTACGAGCAGTACTTC
TRBJ1-5 TRBV6-1 15 TRBD1 . CASSHGTGGLQPQHF TGTGCCAGCAGCCATGGGACAGGGGGCCTTCAGCCCCAGCATTTT
TRBJ2-7 TRBV7-2 14 . once CASSLAASSYEQYF TGTGCCAGCAGCTTAGCGGCCAGCTCCTACGAGCAGTACTTC
TRBJ1-1 TRBV4-3 13 . . CASSLDRNTEAFF TGCGCCAGCAGCCTCGACAGGAACACTGAAGCTTTCTTT
TRBJ1-2 TRBV5-1 13 . . CASSLDSYYGYTF TGCGCCAGCAGCTTGGACAGCTACTATGGCTACACCTTC
TRBJ1-5 TRBV9 14 . . CASSVDGGPQPQHF TGTGCCAGCAGCGTAGACGGGGGGCCTCAGCCCCAGCATTTT
TRBJ2-5 TRBV15 19 TRBD2 . CATSRDPSGQGLAGGTQYF TGTGCCACCAGCAGAGATCCCTCCGGGCAAGGACTAGCGGGAGGGACCCAGTACTTC
TRBJ1-5 TRBV5-6 16 . . CASSRGWGKSNQPQHF TGTGCCAGCAGCCGGGGGTGGGGAAAGAGCAATCAGCCCCAGCATTTT
TRBJ1-1 TRBV29-1 14 TRBD1 . CSVLGTELNTEAFF TGCAGCGTTCTCGGGACAGAGTTGAACACTGAAGCTTTCTTT
TRBJ2-2 TRBV4-2 16 TRBD1 . CASSPLGQGASGELFF TGTGCCAGCAGCCCATTGGGACAGGGGGCCAGCGGGGAGCTGTTTTTT
TRBJ1-2 TRBV4-1 15 . many CASSLSVTLAYGYTF TGCGCCAGCAGCCTAAGCGTAACGTTGGCATATGGCTACACCTTC
TRBJ1-2 TRBV12-2 13 . once CASRTGQGDGYTF TGTGCAAGTCGCACTGGACAGGGAGACGGCTACACCTTC
TRBJ2-3 TRBV5-6 14 . . CASSGNGLSDTQYF TGTGCCAGCAGCGGAAACGGACTTTCAGATACGCAGTATTTT
TRBJ2-7 TRBV28 15 TRBD1 . CASSSGTDTFYEQYF TGTGCCAGCAGTTCAGGGACAGACACATTCTACGAGCAGTACTTC
TRBJ1-5 TRBV18 18 TRBD1 . CASSPRDRAASGNQPQHF TGTGCCAGCTCACCACGAGACAGGGCGGCGAGTGGCAATCAGCCCCAGCATTTT
TRBJ2-3 TRBV4-2 16 TRBD2 few CASSHFGLAETDTQYF TGTGCCAGCAGCCACTTCGGACTAGCGGAAACAGATACGCAGTATTTT
TRBJ2-7 TRBV10-3 14 . . CAISEPLNFGEQYF TGTGCCATCAGTGAGCCTCTCAACTTTGGCGAGCAGTACTTC
TRBJ2-3 TRBV6-4 13 . . CASSGDDSGLKYF TGTGCCAGCAGTGGGGATGATAGCGGCCTAAAGTATTTT
TRBJ2-3 TRBV6-5 15 . few CASRDTGRSTDTQYF TGTGCCAGCAGGGACACAGGTCGGAGTACAGATACGCAGTATTTT
TRBJ1-2 TRBV7-2 15 . . CASQRDTGRNYGYTF TGTGCCAGCCAACGAGACACCGGGAGAAACTATGGCTACACCTTC
TRBJ2-5 TRBV14 15 . . CASSPRDSKVETQYF TGTGCCAGCAGCCCCCGGGACTCAAAGGTGGAGACCCAGTACTTC
TRBJ2-3 TRBV30 16 . . CAWRGSGLSGTDTQYF TGTGCCTGGAGGGGATCCGGACTATCAGGCACAGATACGCAGTATTTT